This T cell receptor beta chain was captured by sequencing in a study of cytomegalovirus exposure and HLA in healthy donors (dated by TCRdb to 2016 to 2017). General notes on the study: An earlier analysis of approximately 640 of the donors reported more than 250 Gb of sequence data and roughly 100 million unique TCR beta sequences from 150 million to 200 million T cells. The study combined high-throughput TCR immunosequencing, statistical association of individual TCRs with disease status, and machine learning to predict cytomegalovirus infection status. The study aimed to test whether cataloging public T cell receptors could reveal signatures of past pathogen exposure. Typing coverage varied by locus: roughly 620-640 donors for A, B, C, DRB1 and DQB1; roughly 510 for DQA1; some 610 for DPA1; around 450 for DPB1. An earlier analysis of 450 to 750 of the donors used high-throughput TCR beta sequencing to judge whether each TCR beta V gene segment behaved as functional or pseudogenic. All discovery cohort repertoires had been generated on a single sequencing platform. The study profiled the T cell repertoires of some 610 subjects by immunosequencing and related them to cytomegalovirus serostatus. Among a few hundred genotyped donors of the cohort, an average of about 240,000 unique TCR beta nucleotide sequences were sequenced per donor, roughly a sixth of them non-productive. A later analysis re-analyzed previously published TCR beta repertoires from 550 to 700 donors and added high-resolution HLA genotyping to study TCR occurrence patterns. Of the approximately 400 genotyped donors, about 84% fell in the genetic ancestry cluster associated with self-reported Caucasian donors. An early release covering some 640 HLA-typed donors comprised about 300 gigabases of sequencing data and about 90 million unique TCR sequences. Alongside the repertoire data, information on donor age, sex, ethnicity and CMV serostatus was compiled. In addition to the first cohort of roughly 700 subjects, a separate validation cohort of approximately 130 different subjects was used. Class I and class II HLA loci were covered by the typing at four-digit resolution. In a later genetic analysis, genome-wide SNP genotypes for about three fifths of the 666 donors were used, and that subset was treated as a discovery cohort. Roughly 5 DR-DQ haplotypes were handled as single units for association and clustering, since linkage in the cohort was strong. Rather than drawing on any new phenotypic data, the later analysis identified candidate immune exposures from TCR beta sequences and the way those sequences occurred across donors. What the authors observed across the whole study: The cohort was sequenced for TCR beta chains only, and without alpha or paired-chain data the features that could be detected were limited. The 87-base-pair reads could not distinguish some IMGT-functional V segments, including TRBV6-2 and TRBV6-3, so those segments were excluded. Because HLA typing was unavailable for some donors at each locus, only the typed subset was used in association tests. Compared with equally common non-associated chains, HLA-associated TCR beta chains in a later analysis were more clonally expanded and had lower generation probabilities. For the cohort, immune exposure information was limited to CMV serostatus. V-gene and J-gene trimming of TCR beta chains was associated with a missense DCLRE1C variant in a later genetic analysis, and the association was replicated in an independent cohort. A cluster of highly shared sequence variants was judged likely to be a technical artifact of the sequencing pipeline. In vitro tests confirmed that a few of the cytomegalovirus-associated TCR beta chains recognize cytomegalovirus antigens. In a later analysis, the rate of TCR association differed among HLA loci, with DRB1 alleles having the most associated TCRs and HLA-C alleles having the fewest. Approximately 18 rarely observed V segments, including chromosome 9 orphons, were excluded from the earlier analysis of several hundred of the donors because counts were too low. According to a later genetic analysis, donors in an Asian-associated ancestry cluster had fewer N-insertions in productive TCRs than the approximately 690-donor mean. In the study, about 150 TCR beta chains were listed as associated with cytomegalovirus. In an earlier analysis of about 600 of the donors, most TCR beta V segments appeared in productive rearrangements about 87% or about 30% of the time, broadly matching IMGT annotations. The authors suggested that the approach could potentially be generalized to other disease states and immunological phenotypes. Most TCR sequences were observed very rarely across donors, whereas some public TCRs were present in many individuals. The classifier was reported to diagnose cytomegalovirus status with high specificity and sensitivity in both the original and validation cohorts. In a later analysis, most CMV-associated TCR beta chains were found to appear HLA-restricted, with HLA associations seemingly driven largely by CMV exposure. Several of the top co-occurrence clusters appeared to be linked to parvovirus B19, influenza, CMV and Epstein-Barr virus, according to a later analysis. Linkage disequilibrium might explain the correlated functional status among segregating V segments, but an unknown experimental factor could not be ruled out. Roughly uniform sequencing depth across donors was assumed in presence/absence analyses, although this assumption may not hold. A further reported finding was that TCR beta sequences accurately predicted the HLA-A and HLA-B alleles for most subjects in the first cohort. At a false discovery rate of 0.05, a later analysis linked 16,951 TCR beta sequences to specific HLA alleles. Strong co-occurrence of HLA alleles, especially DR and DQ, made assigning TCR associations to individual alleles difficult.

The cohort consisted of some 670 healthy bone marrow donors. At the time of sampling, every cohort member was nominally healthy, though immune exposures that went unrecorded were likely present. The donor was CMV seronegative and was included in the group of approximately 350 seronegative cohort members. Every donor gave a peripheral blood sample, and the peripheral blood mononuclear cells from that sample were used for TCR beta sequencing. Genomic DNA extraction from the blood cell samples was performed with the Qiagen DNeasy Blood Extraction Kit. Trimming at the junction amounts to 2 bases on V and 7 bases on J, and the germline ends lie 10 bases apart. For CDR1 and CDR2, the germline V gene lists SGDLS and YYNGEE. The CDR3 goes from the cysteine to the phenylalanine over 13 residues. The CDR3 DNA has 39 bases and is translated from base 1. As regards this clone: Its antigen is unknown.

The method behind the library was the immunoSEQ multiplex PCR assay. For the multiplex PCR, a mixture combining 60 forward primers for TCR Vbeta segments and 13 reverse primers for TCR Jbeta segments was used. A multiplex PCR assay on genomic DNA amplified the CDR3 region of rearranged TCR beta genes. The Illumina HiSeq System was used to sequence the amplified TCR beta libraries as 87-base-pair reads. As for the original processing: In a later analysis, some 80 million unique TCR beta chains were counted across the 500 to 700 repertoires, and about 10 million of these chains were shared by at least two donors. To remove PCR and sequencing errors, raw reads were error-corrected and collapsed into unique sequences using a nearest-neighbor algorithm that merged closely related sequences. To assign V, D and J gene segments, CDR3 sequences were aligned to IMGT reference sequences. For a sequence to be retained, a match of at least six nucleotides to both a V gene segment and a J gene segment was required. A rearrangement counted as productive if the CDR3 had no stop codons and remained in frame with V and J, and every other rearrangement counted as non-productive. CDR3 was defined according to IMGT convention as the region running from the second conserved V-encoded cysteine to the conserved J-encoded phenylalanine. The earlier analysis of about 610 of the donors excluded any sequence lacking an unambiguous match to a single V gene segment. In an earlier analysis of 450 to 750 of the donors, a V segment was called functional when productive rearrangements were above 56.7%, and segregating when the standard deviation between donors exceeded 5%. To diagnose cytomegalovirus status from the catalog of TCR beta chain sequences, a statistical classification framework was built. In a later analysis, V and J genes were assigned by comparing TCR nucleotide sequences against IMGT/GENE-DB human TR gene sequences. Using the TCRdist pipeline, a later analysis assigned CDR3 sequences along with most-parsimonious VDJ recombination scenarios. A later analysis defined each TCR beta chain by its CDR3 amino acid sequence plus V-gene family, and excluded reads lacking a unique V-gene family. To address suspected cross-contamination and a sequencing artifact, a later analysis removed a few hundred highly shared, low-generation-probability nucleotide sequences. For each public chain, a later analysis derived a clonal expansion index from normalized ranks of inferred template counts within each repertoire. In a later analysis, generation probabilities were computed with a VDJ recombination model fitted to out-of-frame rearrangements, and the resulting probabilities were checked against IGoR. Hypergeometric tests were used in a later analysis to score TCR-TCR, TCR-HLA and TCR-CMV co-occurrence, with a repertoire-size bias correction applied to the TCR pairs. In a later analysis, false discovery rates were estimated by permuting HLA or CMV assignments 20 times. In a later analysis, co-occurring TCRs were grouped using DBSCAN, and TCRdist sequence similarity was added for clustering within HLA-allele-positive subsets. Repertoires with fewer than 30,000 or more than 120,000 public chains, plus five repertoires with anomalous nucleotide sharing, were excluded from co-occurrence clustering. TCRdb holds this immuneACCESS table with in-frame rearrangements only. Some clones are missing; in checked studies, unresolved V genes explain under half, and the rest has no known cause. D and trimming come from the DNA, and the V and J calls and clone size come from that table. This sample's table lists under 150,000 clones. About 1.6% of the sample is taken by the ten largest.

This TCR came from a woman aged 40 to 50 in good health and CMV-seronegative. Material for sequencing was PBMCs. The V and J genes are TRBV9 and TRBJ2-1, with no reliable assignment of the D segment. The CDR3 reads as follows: CASSVSVLNEQFF. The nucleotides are TGTGCCAGCAGCGTCTCCGTCCTGAATGAGCAGTTCTTC.